This is a list of T cell receptor beta chains from one sample in a study of shared clonotypes between healthy human individuals. Clones were read by immunoSEQ multiplex PCR, and TCRdb kept only the in-frame ones, dropping some. The sample carries a few million clones, about 92% recorded once. Sequencing used naive CD4+ T cells from PBMCs. Every receptor here comes from a man aged 18 to 35 in good health. Some clones in this sample may be carry-over from other donors' samples. The CDR3 runs from the conserved cysteine through the conserved F or W. The order of the fields is V gene, J gene, clone size, D gene, CDR3 DNA, CDR3 protein. D genes are given only for firm matches. A row's size may be missing; if present it is once, few, many or a size class.

>TRBV6-6|TRBJ2-1|NA|NA
TGTGCCAGCAGTTACTCGATCGGCTACAATGAGCAGTTCTTC
CASSYSIGYNEQFF
>TRBV25-1|TRBJ2-7|NA|NA
TGTGCCAGCAGTGAAGTTCTCGCCTCCTACGAGCAGTACTTC
CASSEVLASYEQYF
>TRBV19|TRBJ2-5|NA|NA
TGTGCCAGTAGTATTCAGGAGACCCAGTACTTC
CASSIQETQYF
>TRBV4-1|TRBJ2-2|few|TRBD1
TGCGCCAGCAGCCCTAACAGGGGAGACACCGGGGAGCTGTTTTTT
CASSPNRGDTGELFF
>TRBV18|TRBJ2-7|NA|NA
TGTGCCAGCTCACCAGGGTCGGACCCCTCTTACTTC
CASSPGSDPSYF
>TRBV6-6|TRBJ2-7|once|NA
TGTGCCAGCAGTTACTCAGGGCCCTACGAGCAGTACTTC
CASSYSGPYEQYF
>TRBV2|TRBJ2-7|NA|NA
TGTGCCAGCAGTGTCTCGTCCTACGAGCAGTACTTC
CASSVSSYEQYF
>TRBV6-5|TRBJ2-5|once|TRBD1
TGTGCCAGCAGGCACAGGGGTGGGCAAGAGACCCAGTACTTC
CASRHRGGQETQYF
>TRBV5-1|TRBJ2-2|NA|TRBD1
TGCGCCAGCAGGGTTACAGGGGGCACCGGGGAGCTGTTTTTT
CASRVTGGTGELFF
>TRBV7-2|TRBJ1-1|NA|NA
TGTGCCAGCAGCTTGTTGGGAACCCATGAAGCTTTCTTT
CASSLLGTHEAFF
>TRBV6-5|TRBJ2-3|NA|TRBD2
TGTGCCAGCAGGAGCGGGAGGGGGGATACGCAGTATTTT
CASRSGRGDTQYF
>TRBV4-1|TRBJ2-7|NA|NA
TGCGCCAGCAGCCAGCCCGTAGGCAATAGGAACGAGCAGTACTTC
CASSQPVGNRNEQYF
>TRBV21-1|TRBJ2-7|NA|NA
TGTGCCAGCCCCTTGGGACGACGGAATAACTTC
CASPLGRRNNF
>TRBV5-4|TRBJ2-1|NA|TRBD2
TGTGCCAGCAGCCTAGGACTAGCGGGAGGACTTGAGCAGTTCTTC
CASSLGLAGGLEQFF
>TRBV19|TRBJ2-1|NA|NA
TGTGCCAGTAGTATGGGCCGGCTTGAGCAGTTCTTC
CASSMGRLEQFF
>TRBV27|TRBJ2-1|NA|NA
TGTGCCAGCAGTTATGAAAGCGGAGTGTCCTACAATGAGCAGTTCTTC
CASSYESGVSYNEQFF